These 27 T cell receptor beta chains were sequenced from one sample in a study of blood T cell repertoires in COVID-19. Clones were read by immunoSEQ multiplex PCR, and TCRdb kept only the in-frame ones, dropping some. The data hold 500,000 or so clones, with 87% observed a single time. The sequenced material came from PBMCs or T cells enriched from blood (not recorded which). The receptors stem from a woman younger than 30 who had recovered from COVID-19.

The chain links TRBV5-1 to TRBJ1-1; D is unresolved. Trimming shortened V by 4 bases and J by 0 bases, and 7 bases separated the two germline ends. Looked up from germline, CDR1 is SGHRS and CDR2 is YFSETQ. The CDR3 runs 13 residues. Here the CDR3 DNA reads TGCGCCAGCAGCCGCGGGGTGAACACTGAAGCTTTCTTT. As protein: CASSRGVNTEAFF. The full variable domain, completed using reference TRBV5-1 and TRBJ1-1, is KAGVTQTPRYLIKTRGQQVTLSCSPISGHRSVSWYQQTPGQGLQFLFEYFSETQRNKGNFPGRFSGRQFSNSRSEMNVSTLELGDSALYLCASSRGVNTEAFFGQGTRLTVV.

The chain joins TRBV3-1 (or the pseudogene TRBV3-2) to TRBJ1-1, with 7 bases fitting TRBD1. Trimming removed 7 bases from V and 7 bases from J; junction bases left unmatched: 12. The CDR3 is 14 residues long. From germline, CDR1 is LGHDT and CDR2 YNNKEL (reference sequence). The CDR3, as DNA: TGTGCCAGCATCTTAGGGGGCCAGCAGGGTGAAGCTTTCTTT. This encodes CASILGGQQGEAFF.

This clone appeared once. V usage is TRBV29-1 and J usage is TRBJ2-7; possibly TRBD1 for D (5 bases). V shed 6 bases and J shed 6 bases, with 15 bases lying between them. Looked up from germline, CDR1 is SQVTM and CDR2 is ANQGSEA. CDR3 length equals 12 residues. CDR3 loop: CSVAARVGEQYF. DNA for the CDR3: TGCAGCGTCGCAGCCAGGGTAGGCGAGCAGTACTTC.

V is TRBV30 and J is TRBJ1-1; D remains ambiguous. Germline V gives CDR1 GTSNPN, CDR2 SVGIG (reference sequence). There are 11 residues in the CDR3. V dropped 2 bases and J dropped 6 bases, with 7 bases sitting between them. Here the CDR3 DNA reads TGTGCCTGGAGTTACAATGCTGAAGCTTTCTTT. This encodes CAWSYNAEAFF.

This clone came up once. V and J are TRBV5-4 and TRBJ2-1; D perhaps matches TRBD1 (5 bases). The germline CDR1 and CDR2 sequences are SGHNT and YYREEE (reference sequence). The CDR3 is made up of 14 amino acids. Between the trimmed V and J ends, which lost 6 bases and 4 bases, there was a span of 14 bases. The CDR3 spells CASKDSRSYNEQFF. For the CDR3, the DNA is TGTGCCAGCAAAGACAGCCGGTCTTACAATGAGCAGTTCTTC.

The gene calls are TRBV7-9 and TRBJ2-3; tentative D call: TRBD2 (6 bases). In germline, CDR1 is SEHNR, CDR2 FQNEAQ (reference sequence). This CDR3 is built from 15 residues. The germline V and J ends were trimmed by 3 bases and 0 bases, with 10 bases remaining between them. CDR3 nucleotides: TGTGCCAGCAGCTTTATGGGGGGAAGCACAGATACGCAGTATTTT. Its protein product is CASSFMGGSTDTQYF.

The V call is TRBV5-1, the J call TRBJ2-3, with 9 bases identical to TRBD2. The trim removed 1 base at V and 5 bases at J, leaving 8 bases unmatched. CDR3 size: 16 residues. CDR1 and CDR2 (germline): SGHRS, YFSETQ. For the CDR3, the DNA is TGCGCCAGCAGCTTGCCCAGCGGGGGGTCTCGAGATACGCAGTATTTT. Residues: CASSLPSGGSRDTQYF.

The chain combines TRBV5-5 with TRBJ1-2; D uncertain. The CDR3 contains 14 residues. Trimming took 1 base from V and 4 from J, leaving 11 bases between them. The V gene's germline CDR1 is SGHKS and CDR2 YYEKEE (reference sequence). CDR3 loop: CASSLRGQPYGYTF. The CDR3 DNA reads as TGTGCCAGCAGCTTGCGAGGTCAGCCCTATGGCTACACCTTC.

The chain recombines TRBV9 with TRBJ1-2, with D perhaps TRBD1 (5 bases). Between the trimmed V and J ends, which lost 2 bases and 4 bases, there was a span of 9 bases. The CDR3 runs to 13 residues. Germline CDR1 SGDLS, CDR2 YYNGEE. This CDR3 reads CASSVDSVYGYTF. The CDR3 DNA reads as TGTGCCAGCAGCGTCGACAGTGTCTATGGCTACACCTTC. The full variable domain, in which reference TRBV9 and TRBJ1-2 provide the parts outside the CDR3, is DSGVTQTPKHLITATGQRVTLRCSPRSGDLSVYWYQQSLDQGLQFLIQYYNGEERAKGNILERFSAQQFPDLHSELNLSSLELGDSALYFCASSVDSVYGYTFGSGTRLTVV.

V is TRBV27 and J is TRBJ2-1, with 10 bases aligning to TRBD2. Germline loops: CDR1 MNHEY, CDR2 SMNVEV (reference sequence). Trimming removed 9 bases from V and 7 bases from J; junction bases left unmatched: 9. This CDR3 has 14 amino acids. This CDR3 is CARKSGGGRNEQFF. DNA for the CDR3: TGTGCCAGGAAAAGCGGGGGGGGCCGAAATGAGCAGTTCTTC.

The rearrangement links TRBV5-5 to TRBJ1-1; 7 nucleotides agree with TRBD1. Germline V gene data show CDR1 as SGHKS and CDR2 as YYEKEE (reference sequence). This CDR3 has 14 amino acids. J was trimmed by 3 bases and V by 4 bases; bases with no gene match: 6. The DNA of the CDR3 is TGTGCCAGCAGCCCTTTTACAGGGGACACTGAAGCTTTCTTT. Amino acid sequence: CASSPFTGDTEAFF. The entire variable domain, with the rest obtained from reference TRBV5-5 and TRBJ1-1, is as follows: DAGVTQSPTHLIKTRGQQVTLRCSPISGHKSVSWYQQVLGQGPQFIFQYYEKEERGRGNFPDRFSARQFPNYSSELNVNALLLGDSALYLCASSPFTGDTEAFFGQGTRLTVV.

The chain recombines TRBV5-1 with TRBJ1-1; D remains ambiguous. The CDR3 consists of 14 residues. Per germline, CDR1 SGHRS and CDR2 YFSETQ. With 0 bases removed from V and 5 bases from J, the gap between germline ends came to 11 bases. Here the CDR3 reads CASSLGTGETEAFF. CDR3 DNA: TGCGCCAGCAGCTTGGGAACCGGGGAAACTGAAGCTTTCTTT.

V is TRBV11-3 and J is TRBJ2-1; D might be TRBD2 (5 bases). Per germline, CDR1 SGHNT and CDR2 YENEEA. The CDR3 totals 15 residues. Trimming removed 4 bases from V and 2 bases from J, with 12 bases in between. The DNA for the CDR3 is TGTGCCAGCAGCTCCGACTATCGGCCCTACAATGAGCAGTTCTTC. Translated: CASSSDYRPYNEQFF. The full variable domain, its missing parts supplied by reference TRBV11-3 and TRBJ2-1, is EAGVVQSPRYKIIEKKQPVAFWCNPISGHNTLYWYLQNLGQGPELLIRYENEEAVDDSQLPKDRFSAERLKGVDSTLKIQPAELGDSAVYLCASSSDYRPYNEQFFGPGTRLTVL.

The chain has TRBV7-9 and TRBJ2-2; D is perhaps TRBD2 (5 bases). CDR1 SEHNR and CDR2 FQNEAQ come from the germline V gene (reference sequence). The CDR3 is 16 amino acids. Deletions cut 0 bases from V and 13 bases from J, with 21 bases between. The CDR3 sequence is CASSLAPWTSEGALFF. The CDR3 region has the DNA TGTGCCAGCAGCTTAGCCCCCTGGACTTCAGAGGGTGCGCTGTTTTTT.

CDR3 sequence: CASSSSSGTDTQYF. The CDR3 bases are TGCGCCAGCAGCTCTAGCTCCGGCACAGATACGCAGTATTTT. This sequence joins TRBV5-1 and TRBJ2-3, with TRBD2 as a possible D gene (5 bases). Trimming pared 3 bases from V and 1 base from J, leaving 9 bases between. Germline-derived CDR1 and CDR2 are SGHRS and YFSETQ. The CDR3 has 14 amino acids.

The V gene is TRBV5-5, the J gene TRBJ1-1; D remains ambiguous. There are 15 residues in the CDR3. Germline V gene sequence: CDR1 SGHKS, CDR2 YYEKEE (reference sequence). V was pared by 3 bases and J by 6 bases, with 18 bases between. CDR3 protein: CASSSTGPEGSEAFF. Written as DNA, the CDR3 is TGTGCCAGCAGCTCCACGGGCCCTGAGGGCTCTGAAGCTTTCTTT.

The chain links TRBV18 to TRBJ1-1, with TRBD1 identical over 8 bases. The CDR3 totals 13 residues. Germline CDR1 reads KGHSH; CDR2 reads LQKENI. V dropped 3 bases and J dropped 4; count of bases not matched to a gene: 1. The CDR3 spells CASSPTGATEAFF. CDR3 in DNA: TGTGCCAGCTCACCGACAGGGGCCACTGAAGCTTTCTTT.

This clone was detected a few times. This chain joins TRBV2 and TRBJ1-5; tentatively, D is TRBD1 (5 bases). Germline lookup yields CDR1 SNHLY and CDR2 FYNNEI. The CDR3 spans 15 residues. Trimming took off 5 bases at V and 5 bases at J, with 16 bases between the two ends. The CDR3 coding sequence is TGTGCCAGCAGTAGGTGGTGGGGCGAAGATCAGCCCCAGCATTTT. Translation: CASSRWWGEDQPQHF.

The chain employs TRBV3-1 (or the pseudogene TRBV3-2) and TRBJ1-2, with a tentative D call TRBD1 (5 bases). The V end was cut by 4 bases, the J end by 7 bases, with 13 bases between. This CDR3 contains 13 residues. From germline, CDR1 is LGHDT and CDR2 YNNKEL (reference sequence). The CDR3 region has the DNA TGTGCCAGCAGCCCATTCGGGGGGGGTGGCTACACCTTC. Protein sequence: CASSPFGGGGYTF.

Concerning this clone: This sample also contains other DNA sequences that code for the same CDR3. The chain links TRBV2 to TRBJ2-3; D unresolved. CDR1 and CDR2 (germline): SNHLY, FYNNEI. Trimming stripped 5 bases from V and 3 bases from J, with 6 bases between. The CDR3 contains 12 residues. The CDR3 DNA reads as TGTGCCAGCAGTCTCTTAACAGATACGCAGTATTTT. Amino acid sequence: CASSLLTDTQYF.

The V gene is TRBV5-1, the J gene TRBJ1-6; D gene uncertain. Germline CDR1 reads SGHRS; CDR2 reads YFSETQ. With 3 bases removed from V and 7 bases from J, the gap between germline ends came to 20 bases. CDR3 size: 17 residues. The CDR3 is CASSCLPRITENSPLHF. The CDR3 DNA is TGCGCCAGCAGCTGCCTCCCCCGGATAACGGAGAATTCACCCCTCCACTTT.

The V call is TRBV5-4, the J call TRBJ2-5; D might be TRBD2 (6 bases). Germline V lookup: CDR1 SGHNT, CDR2 YYREEE (reference sequence). Trimming removed 0 bases from V and 4 bases from J, with 10 bases in between. This CDR3 has 14 residues. In DNA form, the CDR3 reads TGTGCCAGCAGCTTGGAGGGCGGGGTAGAGACCCAGTACTTC. Translated, it gives CASSLEGGVETQYF. Combining the CDR3 with reference TRBV5-4 and TRBJ2-5 gives the whole variable domain ETGVTQSPTHLIKTRGQQVTLRCSSQSGHNTVSWYQQALGQGPQFIFQYYREEENGRGNFPPRFSGLQFPNYSSELNVNALELDDSALYLCASSLEGGVETQYFGPGTRLLVL.

This clone was detected only a few times. The gene calls are TRBV6-5 and TRBJ2-4, with D unclear. The CDR3 totals 14 residues. Trimming removed 6 bases from V and 3 bases from J, with 12 bases in between. Germline CDR1 MNHEY, CDR2 SVGAGI. Here the CDR3 DNA reads TGTGCCAGCAGGCGCGACATAGGCAAAAACATTCAGTACTTC. Its protein is CASRRDIGKNIQYF.

Concerning this clone itself: This specimen includes other DNA sequences encoding the same CDR3. The chain employs TRBV5-6 and TRBJ1-3; D gene ambiguous. With 0 bases removed from V and 0 bases from J, the gap between germline ends came to 4 bases. The germline CDR1 and CDR2 sequences are SGHDT and YYEEEE. CDR3 length equals 14 residues. CDR3 sequence: CASSLGISGNTIYF. CDR3 coding DNA: TGTGCCAGCAGCTTGGGTATCTCTGGAAACACCATATATTTT.

The V call is TRBV2, the J call TRBJ1-5; 11 nucleotides match TRBD1. The CDR3 extends over 13 amino acids. V dropped 8 bases and J dropped 4; count of bases not matched to a gene: 1. Looked up from germline, CDR1 is SNHLY and CDR2 is FYNNEI. The CDR3 nucleotides are TGTGCCAGCGGGACAGGGGGAAATCAGCCCCAGCATTTT. Translating gives CASGTGGNQPQHF.

This clone has just a few counts. The chain carries TRBV7-8 and TRBJ2-7, with 7 bases aligning to TRBD1. The CDR3 covers 14 residues. From germline, CDR1 is SGHVS and CDR2 FQNEAQ. Trimming at V came to 3 bases and at J to 0 bases, leaving 2 bases not matched to a gene. Here the CDR3 DNA reads TGTGCCAGCAGCTTCCAGGGGGACTCCTACGAGCAGTACTTC. This codes for CASSFQGDSYEQYF.

V and J are TRBV19 and TRBJ1-6; D is perhaps TRBD1 (5 bases). Per the germline V gene, CDR1 is LNHDA and CDR2 is SQIVND (reference sequence). This CDR3 has 16 residues. Deletions cut 7 bases from V and 0 bases from J, with 13 bases between. This chain's CDR3 is CASKEGSISYNSPLHF. The CDR3 DNA follows: TGTGCCAGTAAGGAGGGGTCGATCTCCTATAATTCACCCCTCCACTTT.